The present T cell receptor (beta chain) was sequenced within a study of cytomegalovirus exposure and HLA in healthy donors. General observations from the study: One later analysis reportedly identified an Asian-associated ancestry cluster that showed fewer N-insertions than the approximately 700-donor mean. The authors confirmed in vitro that a few CMV-associated chains were specific for CMV antigens. A later analysis linked a missense variant in DCLRE1C to the trimming of TCR beta V and J genes. The sole available immune exposure information was CMV serostatus.

V was clipped by 6 bases and J by 3 bases, with 11 bases between them. The CDR3 loop spans 13 amino acids. Germline V gene sequence: CDR1 MNHEY, CDR2 SVGAGI. Amplification used 60 Vbeta primers and 13 Jbeta primers. Profiling relied on immunoSEQ multiplex PCR, and the TCRdb table lists in-frame clones only, not all of them. The sample lists 90,000 or so clones; 60% to 80% were seen once. Notes on this clone: What it recognizes is unknown.

The receptor comes from a boy aged 5-17 years in good health and CMV-seronegative. This sequence joins TRBV6-5 and TRBJ1-2; D is unclear. Sequences were obtained from PBMCs. In nucleotides, the CDR3 is TGTGCCAGCAGGGCCGGGATTTACTATGGCTACACCTTC. Its translation: CASRAGIYYGYTF.